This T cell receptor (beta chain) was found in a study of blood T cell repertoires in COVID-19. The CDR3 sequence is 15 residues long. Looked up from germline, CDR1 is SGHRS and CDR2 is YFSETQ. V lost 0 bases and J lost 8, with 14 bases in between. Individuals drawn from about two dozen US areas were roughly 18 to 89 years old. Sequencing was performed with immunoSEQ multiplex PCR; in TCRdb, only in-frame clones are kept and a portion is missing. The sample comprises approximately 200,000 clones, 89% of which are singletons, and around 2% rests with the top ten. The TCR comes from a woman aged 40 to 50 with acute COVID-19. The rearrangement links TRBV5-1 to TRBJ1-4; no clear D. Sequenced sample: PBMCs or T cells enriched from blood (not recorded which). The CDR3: CASSLETGIGEKLFF. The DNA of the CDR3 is TGCGCCAGCAGCTTGGAAACGGGGATAGGGGAAAAACTGTTTTTT.